The 21 T cell receptor beta chains below were found in one sample sequenced in a study of blood T cell repertoires in COVID-19. Profiling relied on immunoSEQ multiplex PCR, and the TCRdb table lists in-frame clones only, not all of them. The sample shows 100,000 to 120,000 clones, 75% to 80% of them seen only once. The sequencing input was peripheral blood. All receptors come from a woman at least 80 years old with active or convalescent COVID-19.

The gene calls are TRBV12-3 or TRBV12-4 and TRBJ1-2; D is unclear. This CDR3 has 13 residues. Trimming took 6 bases from V and 5 from J, leaving 13 bases between them. The CDR3 here is CASSPSAGYGYTF. The DNA of the CDR3 is TGTGCCAGCAGCCCCTCGGCGGGGTATGGCTACACCTTC.

This chain uses TRBV18 with TRBJ1-4; perhaps TRBD1 as D (6 bases). Germline CDR1 KGHSH, CDR2 LQKENI. The V end lost 1 base, the J end lost 6 bases, and 9 bases lay between the germline ends. CDR3 length: 14 residues. In DNA, the CDR3 is TGTGCCAGCTCACCACGCGGGGGCTATGAAAAACTGTTTTTT. Protein sequence: CASSPRGGYEKLFF.

DNA of the CDR3: TGTGCCAGCAGCCCAAGAGCGACAGGGGGGTACTACGAGCAGTACTTC. As protein: CASSPRATGGYYEQYF. The genes are TRBV3-1 (or the pseudogene TRBV3-2) and TRBJ2-7; TRBD1 matches at 9 bases. The CDR3 extends over 16 amino acids. Trimming at V came to 4 bases and at J to 3 bases, leaving 10 bases not matched to a gene. In germline, CDR1 is LGHDT, CDR2 YNNKEL (reference sequence).

The chain has TRBV15 and TRBJ2-1; D gene unclear. V was trimmed by 0 bases and J by 7 bases, leaving 7 bases between them. Germline loops: CDR1 LNHNV, CDR2 YYDKDF (reference sequence). The CDR3 is 13 residues long. The DNA of the CDR3 is TGTGCCACCAGCAGAGATTCCAGAAATGAGCAGTTCTTC. It encodes CATSRDSRNEQFF.

V usage is TRBV5-1 and J usage is TRBJ2-1, with TRBD2 matching 8 bases. The CDR3 loop spans 15 amino acids. Germline-derived CDR1 and CDR2 are SGHRS and YFSETQ. With 3 bases clipped from V and 7 bases from J, the junction kept 9 bases outside the gene matches. CDR3 in amino acids: CASSSLGTRGNEQFF. CDR3 DNA sequence: TGCGCCAGCAGCTCCCTCGGGACTAGGGGGAATGAGCAGTTCTTC.

The gene calls are TRBV4-3 and TRBJ1-5; no definite D call. Germline CDR1 reads LGHNA; CDR2 reads YSLEER. The V gene lost 1 base and the J gene lost 5 bases, with 9 bases spanning the gap. The CDR3 covers 14 residues. The CDR3 region has the DNA TGCGCCAGCAGCCAAGGCCGTTCGGATCAGCCCCAGCATTTT. Encoded protein: CASSQGRSDQPQHF.

The chain recombines TRBV30 with TRBJ1-1; D is uncertain. The CDR3 runs 13 residues. The V end lost 2 bases, the J end lost 4 bases, and 11 bases lay between the germline ends. Germline V gene sequence: CDR1 GTSNPN, CDR2 SVGIG (reference sequence). CDR3 nucleotides: TGTGCCTGGAGTTCCGCTGAGGGCACTGAAGCTTTCTTT. Translated: CAWSSAEGTEAFF.

J is TRBJ1-1 and V is TRBV15, with 7 bases fitting TRBD1. Germline assignment: CDR1 LNHNV and CDR2 YYDKDF (reference sequence). This CDR3 is built from 16 residues. Trimming cost V 0 bases and J 1 base; bases outside gene matches: 5. CDR3 bases: TGTGCCACCAGCAGAGATCGACAGGGACAGAACACTGAAGCTTTCTTT. It translates to CATSRDRQGQNTEAFF. The full variable domain, with the rest looked up from reference TRBV15 and TRBJ1-1, is DAMVIQNPRYQVTQFGKPVTLSCSQTLNHNVMYWYQQKSSQAPKLLFHYYDKDFNNEADTPDNFQSRRPNTSFCFLDIRSPGLGDTAMYLCATSRDRQGQNTEAFFGQGTRLTVV.

In DNA form, the CDR3 reads TGTGCCAGCAGCGCACGGGACAGTGGATACTTC. Translating it yields CASSARDSGYF. V gene TRBV21-1 combines with J gene TRBJ2-7; TRBD1 is taken as the D call from the table, unchecked against the DNA. TRBV21-1 is tagged as a pseudogene. The CDR3 covers 11 residues.

The rearrangement uses TRBV21-1 and TRBJ1-1. TRBV21-1 is a listed pseudogene. The CDR3 loop spans 20 amino acids. This CDR3 reads CASSKLSEEEGLGRNTEAFF. CDR3 coding DNA: TGTGCCAGCAGCAAATTAAGCGAAGAAGAGGGGCTCGGGAGGAACACTGAAGCTTTCTTT.

This chain links TRBV3-1 (or the pseudogene TRBV3-2) with TRBJ2-1, with 13 bases aligning to TRBD2. The CDR3 totals 15 residues. Germline V CDR1 and CDR2: LGHDT, YNNKEL (reference sequence). J gave up 14 bases and V 0 bases, and 7 bases lay outside the gene matches. This chain's CDR3 is CASSQDTSGRAREFF. In DNA, the CDR3 is TGTGCCAGCAGCCAAGATACTAGCGGGAGGGCCCGGGAGTTCTTC.

This chain connects TRBV7-9 to TRBJ2-7; 9 bases map to TRBD2. The V and J ends lost 1 base and 4 bases, in that order; junction bases with no gene match: 5. Germline V gene lookup returns CDR1 SEHNR and CDR2 FQNEAQ (reference sequence). This CDR3 has 15 amino acids. In DNA, the CDR3 is TGTGCCAGCAGCTTAGGAGGCGGGAGGGCTTACGAGCAGTACTTC. This gives the protein CASSLGGGRAYEQYF. Using reference TRBV7-9 and TRBJ2-7 for the parts outside the CDR3, the full variable domain is DTGVSQNPRHKITKRGQNVTFRCDPISEHNRLYWYRQTLGQGPEFLTYFQNEAQLEKSRLLSDRFSAERPKGSFSTLEIQRTEQGDSAMYLCASSLGGGRAYEQYFGPGTRLTVT.

The chain couples TRBV28 to TRBJ1-4; 8 nucleotides line up with TRBD1. The V and J ends lost 7 bases and 6 bases, in that order; junction bases with no gene match: 4. The CDR3 contains 13 residues. Germline CDR1 and CDR2: MDHEN and SYDVKM. The CDR3 loop is CASNTGGHEKLFF. The CDR3 DNA is TGTGCCAGCAACACAGGGGGACATGAAAAACTGTTTTTT.

This chain uses TRBV15 with TRBJ2-7; D might be TRBD2 (5 bases). CDR1 is LNHNV and CDR2 is YYDKDF in the germline V gene (reference sequence). V lost 1 base, J lost 0 bases, and 10 bases lay in between. There are 15 residues in the CDR3. For the CDR3, the DNA is TGTGCCACCAGCAGAGGACGGGGAAGCTCCTACGAGCAGTACTTC. Protein sequence: CATSRGRGSSYEQYF.

CDR3 coding DNA: TGTGCCAGCAGCCCGCGGACAGGGTTAAAGCAGTTCTTC. It codes for CASSPRTGLKQFF. The chain couples TRBV13 to TRBJ2-1; TRBD1 matches 8 bases. The V gene end was trimmed by 5 bases and the J gene end by 11 bases; junction bases not matched to a gene: 8. This CDR3 contains 13 residues. Germline lookup yields CDR1 PRHDT and CDR2 FYEKMQ (reference sequence).

The chain recombines TRBV5-4 with TRBJ2-1, with 14 bases fitting TRBD2. V lost 4 bases and J lost 6; bases outside the gene matches: 3. CDR3 length: 15 residues. Looked up from germline, CDR1 is SGHNT and CDR2 is YYREEE (reference sequence). The CDR3 DNA reads TGTGCCAGCAGCATCGGGACTAGCGGGAGCAATGAGCAGTTCTTC. It is translated as CASSIGTSGSNEQFF.

This rearrangement joins TRBV7-9 to TRBJ1-1; 7 bases fit TRBD1. With V trimmed by 1 base and J by 0 bases, 2 bases remained unmatched. The V gene's germline CDR1 is SEHNR and CDR2 FQNEAQ (reference sequence). This CDR3 is built from 15 residues. The CDR3 region is CASSLEGAVNTEAFF. The CDR3 coding sequence is TGTGCCAGCAGCTTAGAGGGGGCAGTGAACACTGAAGCTTTCTTT. The complete variable domain, with remaining parts taken from reference TRBV7-9 and TRBJ1-1, reads DTGVSQNPRHKITKRGQNVTFRCDPISEHNRLYWYRQTLGQGPEFLTYFQNEAQLEKSRLLSDRFSAERPKGSFSTLEIQRTEQGDSAMYLCASSLEGAVNTEAFFGQGTRLTVV.

The rearrangement joins TRBV6-5 to TRBJ1-2, with 8 nucleotides matching TRBD1. Trimming removed 6 bases from V and 5 bases from J; junction bases left unmatched: 8. CDR1 is MNHEY, CDR2 SVGAGI, per germline. This CDR3 has 14 residues. CDR3 coding DNA: TGTGCCAGCAGGCCGGGACAGGCCCGTTATGGCTACACCTTC. Encoded protein: CASRPGQARYGYTF.

The chain combines TRBV25-1 with TRBJ2-2; D perhaps matches TRBD1 (6 bases). Trimming shortened V by 6 bases and J by 5 bases, and 10 bases separated the two germline ends. Germline values: CDR1 MGHDK, CDR2 SYGVNS. The CDR3 spans 13 residues. The DNA of the CDR3 is TGTGCCAGCAGCACAGGGCGTACCGGGGAGCTGTTTTTT. It specifies CASSTGRTGELFF.

This clone has more than one count but fewer than ten. This chain links TRBV7-9 with TRBJ2-6; D is ambiguous. CDR1 and CDR2 (germline): SEHNR, FQNEAQ (reference sequence). The CDR3 has 14 amino acids. With 10 bases removed from V and 2 bases from J, the gap between germline ends came to 12 bases. The CDR3: CATPPRPGANVLTF. As DNA, the CDR3 is TGTGCCACTCCCCCGAGGCCTGGGGCCAACGTCCTGACTTTC.

A few counts support this clone. The chain links TRBV7-9 to TRBJ1-2; 7 bases map to TRBD1. The CDR3 is made up of 18 amino acids. Germline V lookup: CDR1 SEHNR, CDR2 FQNEAQ (reference sequence). After removal of 5 bases from V and 3 bases from J, the junction contained 18 bases not matched to a gene. The CDR3 coding sequence is TGTGCCAGCAGCCGAAGCCTGACAGGGTGGGGAGGTGACTATGGCTACACCTTC. Amino acid sequence: CASSRSLTGWGGDYGYTF.